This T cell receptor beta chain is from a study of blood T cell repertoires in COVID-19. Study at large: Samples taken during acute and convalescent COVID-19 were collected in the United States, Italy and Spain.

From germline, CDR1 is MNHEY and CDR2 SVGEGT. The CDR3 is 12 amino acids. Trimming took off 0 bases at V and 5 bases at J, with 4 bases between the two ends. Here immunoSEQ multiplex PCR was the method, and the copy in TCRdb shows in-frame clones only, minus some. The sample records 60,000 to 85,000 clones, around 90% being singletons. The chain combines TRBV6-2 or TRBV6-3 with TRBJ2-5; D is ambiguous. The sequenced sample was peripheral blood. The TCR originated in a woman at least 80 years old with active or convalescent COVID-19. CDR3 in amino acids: CASSYSRETQYF. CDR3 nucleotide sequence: TGTGCCAGCAGTTACTCCCGGGAGACCCAGTACTTC.